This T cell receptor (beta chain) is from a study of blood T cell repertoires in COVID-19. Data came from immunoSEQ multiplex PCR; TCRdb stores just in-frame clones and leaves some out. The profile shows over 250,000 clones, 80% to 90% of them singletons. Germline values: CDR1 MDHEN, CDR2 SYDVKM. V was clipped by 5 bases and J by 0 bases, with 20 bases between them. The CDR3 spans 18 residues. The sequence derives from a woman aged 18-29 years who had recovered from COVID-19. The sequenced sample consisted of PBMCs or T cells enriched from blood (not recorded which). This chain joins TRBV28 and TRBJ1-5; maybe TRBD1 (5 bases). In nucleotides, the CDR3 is TGTGCCAGCAGTCCTCCACCGGGGACTCCGAATAGCAATCAGCCCCAGCATTTT. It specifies CASSPPPGTPNSNQPQHF.